These T cell receptor beta chains were read from a single sample in a study of T cells in Graves' hyperthyroidism and ophthalmopathy. TCRdb redid the calling of the multiplex PCR reads with MiXCR, one entry per CDR3 protein. Among hundreds of thousands of distinct CDR3 sequences listed, 14% were seen once. The material sequenced was blood. The source of these receptors is a woman aged 18-29 years with Graves' hyperthyroidism. Each CDR3 is given with its conserved first and last residue. A D gene is named only where the DNA matches it firmly. Size is omitted from some rows. Given values are once, few, many or a class for expanded clones.

>TRBJ2-3|many|TRBV7-3|NA
CASSLLGTSTDTQYF
TGTGCCAGCAGCTTACTTGGGACTAGCACAGATACGCAGTATTTT
>TRBJ2-1|many|TRBV30|NA
CAWNQWGDEQFF
TGTGCCTGGAATCAGTGGGGTGATGAGCAGTTCTTC
>TRBJ2-3|many|TRBV28|TRBD1
CASSLAGGTRPDTQYF
TGTGCCAGCAGTTTGGCAGGGGGCACTAGGCCAGATACGCAGTATTTT
>TRBJ2-2|few|TRBV4-3|TRBD2
CASSQELAVVRGELFF
TGCGCCAGCAGCCAAGAACTAGCGGTTGTACGCGGGGAGCTGTTTTTT
>TRBJ2-1|NA|TRBV6-2/TRBV6-3|NA
CASRLLRLKGRETQFF
TGTGCCAGCAGGCTACTCCGACTGAAGGGTAGGGAGACCCAGTTCTTC
>TRBJ2-3|NA|TRBV20-1|TRBD2
CSARDRASGPLNTQYF
TGCAGTGCTAGAGATCGGGCTAGCGGACCCCTGAATACGCAGTATTTT
>TRBJ1-3|few|TRBV20-1|NA
CSARDSGTPTTSGNTIYF
TGCAGTGCTAGAGACTCGGGGACACCAACAACCTCTGGAAACACCATATATTTT
>TRBJ2-5|many|TRBV2|NA
CASKTGTVQETQYF
TGTGCCAGCAAAACCGGGACGGTCCAAGAGACCCAGTACTTC
>TRBJ2-1|few|TRBV29-1|TRBD2
CSVERGLADQFF
TGCAGCGTTGAAAGGGGACTAGCGGACCAGTTCTTC
>TRBJ2-2|few|TRBV12-3/TRBV12-4|TRBD2
CASSFWAGVDTGELFF
TGTGCCAGCAGTTTCTGGGCGGGAGTAGACACCGGGGAGCTGTTTTTT
>TRBJ2-7|few|TRBV5-1|NA
CASSLEGTEQYF
TGCGCCAGCAGCTTGGAAGGGACAGAGCAGTACTTC
>TRBJ1-6|NA|TRBV7-2|NA
CASSFARTDRSSYNSPLHF
TGTGCCAGCAGCTTTGCCCGGACAGACCGGAGCTCCTATAATTCACCCCTCCACTTT
>TRBJ2-1|NA|TRBV27|NA
CASSFGGLYEQFF
TGTGCCAGCAGTTTCGGGGGATTGTACGAGCAGTTCTTC
>TRBJ2-7|many|TRBV7-9|TRBD1
CASSYEAGTGRWQYF
TGTGCCAGCAGTTATGAGGCGGGGACAGGGAGATGGCAGTACTTC
>TRBJ2-5|many|TRBV11-2|NA
CASSPEVGETQYF
TGTGCCAGCAGCCCAGAGGTAGGGGAGACCCAGTACTTC
>TRBJ2-3|many|TRBV2|NA
CASSKQGSGDTQYF
TGTGCCAGCAGTAAGCAGGGTTCTGGAGATACGCAGTATTTT
>TRBJ1-5|NA|TRBV24-1|TRBD1
CATSDQGTGANQPQHF
TGTGCCACCAGTGACCAAGGGACAGGGGCTAATCAGCCCCAGCATTTT
>TRBJ2-7|many|TRBV7-2|TRBD2
CASSIRLAGTYEQYF
TGTGCCAGCAGCATAAGACTAGCGGGAACCTACGAGCAGTACTTC
>TRBJ1-2|NA|TRBV27|TRBD1
CASSFAGGIYGYTF
TGTGCCAGCAGTTTCGCAGGGGGAATCTATGGCTACACCTTC
>TRBJ2-1|NA|TRBV4-1|TRBD1
CASSQEDRGWANEQFF
TGCGCCAGCAGCCAAGAAGACAGGGGTTGGGCAAATGAGCAGTTCTTC
>TRBJ1-1|many|TRBV9|NA
CASSVGSGNTEAFF
TGTGCCAGCAGCGTAGGCAGCGGGAACACTGAAGCTTTCTTT
>TRBJ2-7|many|TRBV7-8|TRBD2
CASSLMGLAGGPYEQYF
TGTGCCAGCAGCCTGATGGGACTAGCGGGAGGTCCCTACGAGCAGTACTTC
>TRBJ1-5|few|TRBV27|NA
CASSPPLGRSGQPQHF
TGTGCCAGCAGTCCCCCCTTGGGGCGAAGTGGTCAGCCCCAGCATTTT
>TRBJ2-3|NA|TRBV19|NA
CASSIDFLADTQYF
TGTGCCAGTAGTATAGACTTTTTGGCAGATACGCAGTATTTT
>TRBJ2-1|many|TRBV7-3|NA
CASSPGTDEQFF
TGTGCCAGCAGCCCCGGGACGGATGAGCAGTTCTTC
>TRBJ2-7|many|TRBV11-2|TRBD2
CASSLSGRGYEQYF
TGTGCCAGCAGTCTAAGCGGGAGGGGCTACGAGCAGTACTTC
>TRBJ2-7|few|TRBV9|TRBD1
CASSVAGTGVVGEQYF
TGTGCCAGCAGCGTAGCCGGGACAGGGGTTGTGGGCGAGCAGTACTTC
>TRBJ2-3|NA|TRBV7-9|NA
CASGTVRGTQYF
TGTGCCAGCGGAACAGTACGTGGGACGCAGTATTTT
>TRBJ2-1|few|TRBV19|NA
CASSKGNSYNEQFF
TGTGCCAGTAGTAAGGGAAATAGCTACAATGAGCAGTTCTTC
>TRBJ2-3|few|TRBV6-5|NA
CASSYSGGRTDTQYF
TGTGCCAGCAGTTACTCGGGAGGCCGCACAGATACGCAGTATTTT
>TRBJ2-5|NA|TRBV5-8|NA
CASSLGTALTTQETQYF
TGTGCCAGCAGCTTGGGGACAGCCCTTACTACCCAAGAGACCCAGTACTTC
>TRBJ1-3|once|TRBV28|NA
CASMSGGSPSGNTIYF
TGTGCCAGCATGAGCGGGGGAAGCCCCTCTGGAAACACCATATATTTT
>TRBJ2-7|few|TRBV4-1|TRBD2
CASSHRKIGGLAGLSSYEQYF
TGCGCCAGCAGCCATAGAAAAATCGGAGGACTAGCGGGCCTAAGCTCCTACGAGCAGTACTTC
>TRBJ1-6|NA|TRBV6-1|NA
CASRSPGAGSPLHF
TGTGCCAGCAGGTCACCTGGGGCTGGGTCACCCCTCCACTTT
>TRBJ1-5|many|TRBV10-2|NA
CASSDPGWGHQPQHF
TGCGCCAGCAGTGACCCAGGGTGGGGGCATCAGCCCCAGCATTTT
>TRBJ1-6|NA|TRBV6-2/TRBV6-3|TRBD1
CASRRRETGLSPLHF
TGTGCCAGCAGGCGCCGGGAGACAGGGCTTTCACCCCTCCACTTT
>TRBJ2-1|few|TRBV7-9|TRBD2
CASSPRLASYNEQFF
TGTGCCAGCAGCCCGAGACTAGCCTCCTACAATGAGCAGTTCTTC
>TRBJ1-2|NA|TRBV20-1|NA
CSASRPDIRSLGGYTF
TGCAGTGCTAGTCGTCCGGACATTCGGTCCCTTGGTGGCTACACCTTC
>TRBJ2-4|NA|TRBV6-2/TRBV6-3|NA
CASRHGGGNIQYF
TGTGCCAGCCGCCATGGAGGGGGGAACATTCAGTACTTC
>TRBJ1-2|many|TRBV28|NA
CASSLRWIDNYGYTF
TGTGCCAGCAGTTTGAGGTGGATAGACAACTATGGCTACACCTTC
>TRBJ1-5|few|TRBV28|NA
CASSLRPIQPQHF
TGTGCCAGCAGTTTAAGACCGATCCAGCCCCAGCATTTT
>TRBJ2-2|many|TRBV2|TRBD1
CASSEPTGGPNTGELFF
TGTGCCAGCAGTGAACCGACAGGGGGTCCGAACACCGGGGAGCTGTTTTTT
>TRBJ1-5|NA|TRBV7-9|NA
CASSPSGLGQPQHF
TGTGCCAGCAGCCCTTCGGGGCTAGGTCAGCCCCAGCATTTT
>TRBJ1-1|NA|TRBV7-9|NA
CASSTMQGISTEAFF
TGTGCCAGCAGCACTATGCAGGGAATAAGCACTGAAGCTTTCTTT
>TRBJ1-2|NA|TRBV6-5|NA
CASSYSGRPTGGYTF
TGTGCCAGCAGTTACTCGGGACGGCCGACTGGGGGCTACACCTTC
>TRBJ2-1|many|TRBV11-2|NA
CASSSVYSYNEQFF
TGTGCCAGCAGCTCTGTATACTCCTACAATGAGCAGTTCTTC
>TRBJ2-5|many|TRBV28|NA
CASRAGKTQYF
TGTGCCAGCAGGGCGGGGAAGACCCAGTACTTC
>TRBJ1-1|many|TRBV20-1|NA
CSARGEMNTEAFF
TGCAGTGCTAGAGGAGAAATGAACACTGAAGCTTTCTTT
>TRBJ2-2|many|TRBV9|NA
CASSVGVSRAGELFF
TGTGCCAGCAGCGTAGGGGTGTCGCGTGCCGGGGAGCTGTTTTTT
>TRBJ1-1|few|TRBV4-2|NA
CASSQGFNTEAFF
TGTGCCAGCAGCCAGGGGTTTAACACTGAAGCTTTCTTT
>TRBJ1-5|NA|TRBV9|TRBD1
CASSAQGAYQPQHF
TGTGCCAGCAGCGCCCAGGGGGCGTATCAGCCCCAGCATTTT
>TRBJ2-5|many|TRBV4-2|NA
CASKGLQETQYF
TGTGCCAGCAAGGGACTTCAAGAGACCCAGTACTTC
>TRBJ2-3|NA|TRBV7-9|NA
CAGSPLGVGSTDTQYF
TGTGCCGGCAGCCCCCTGGGGGTCGGGAGCACAGATACGCAGTATTTT
>TRBJ2-7|few|TRBV11-3|TRBD1
CASSLTGSASYEQYF
TGTGCCAGCAGCTTGACAGGGAGCGCAAGCTACGAGCAGTACTTC
>TRBJ2-3|few|TRBV19|NA
CASSPHAASRGDTQYF
TGTGCCAGTAGTCCCCATGCTGCGAGTAGAGGTGATACGCAGTATTTT
>TRBJ1-2|many|TRBV6-1|NA
CASNGWGQGYGYTF
TGTGCCAGCAATGGTTGGGGGCAGGGCTATGGCTACACCTTC
>TRBJ2-5|NA|TRBV6-9|NA
CASSYPGPETQYF
TGTGCCAGCAGTTACCCGGGGCCGGAGACCCAGTACTTC
>TRBJ1-4|NA|TRBV7-2|NA
CASSSGGGFGLFF
TGTGCCAGCAGCTCGGGGGGGGGATTCGGACTGTTTTTT
>TRBJ2-1|few|TRBV20-1|TRBD2
CSARDVSGGENEQFF
TGCAGTGCTAGGGATGTTAGCGGGGGGGAAAATGAGCAGTTCTTC